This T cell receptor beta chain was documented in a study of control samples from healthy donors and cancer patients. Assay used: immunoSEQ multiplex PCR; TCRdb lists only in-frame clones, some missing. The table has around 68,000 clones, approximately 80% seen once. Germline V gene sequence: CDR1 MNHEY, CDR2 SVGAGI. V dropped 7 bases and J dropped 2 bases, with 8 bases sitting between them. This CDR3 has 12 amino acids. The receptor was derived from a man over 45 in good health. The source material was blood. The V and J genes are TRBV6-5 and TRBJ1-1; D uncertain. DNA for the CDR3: TGTGCCAGCAATCGCCCCAACACTGAAGCTTTCTTT. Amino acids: CASNRPNTEAFF.